Below are 21 T cell receptor beta chains sequenced from a single sample in a study of blood T cell repertoires in COVID-19. Assay used: immunoSEQ multiplex PCR; TCRdb lists only in-frame clones, some missing. This sample has tens of thousands of clones, with more than 75% found just once. Sequenced sample: peripheral blood. These receptors were collected from a man aged 60 to 75 with COVID-19, enrolled during active disease.

This clone occurred a few times. V is TRBV6-6 and J is TRBJ1-5, with D possibly being TRBD1 (5 bases). This CDR3 has 15 residues. Germline lookup yields CDR1 MNHNY and CDR2 SVGAGI (reference sequence). V lost 6 bases and J lost 5, with 17 bases in between. Written as DNA, the CDR3 is TGTGCCAGCAGGGAAGTGGGGCAGGGTTATCAGCCCCAGCATTTT. Translating it yields CASREVGQGYQPQHF.

The chain couples TRBV5-1 to TRBJ2-2; no reliable D call. The CDR3 totals 14 residues. Germline CDR1 SGHRS, CDR2 YFSETQ. V dropped 4 bases and J dropped 3 bases, with 10 bases sitting between them. The CDR3: CASSLTPDTGELFF. The DNA of the CDR3 is TGCGCCAGCAGCCTTACCCCAGACACCGGGGAGCTGTTTTTT.

The CDR3 protein is CASSYGASGKFETQYF. The CDR3, as DNA: TGCGCCAGCAGCTATGGGGCTAGCGGGAAATTTGAGACCCAGTACTTC. The chain employs TRBV5-1 and TRBJ2-5, with 9 bases matching TRBD2. Germline lookup yields CDR1 SGHRS and CDR2 YFSETQ. The CDR3 has 16 residues. V trimming: 3 bases; J trimming: 5 bases; junction bases outside the gene matches: 11.

The chain recombines TRBV7-2 with TRBJ2-7, with TRBD2 identical over 7 bases. Trimming removed 5 bases from V and 5 bases from J; junction bases left unmatched: 12. The V gene's germline CDR1 is SGHTA and CDR2 FQGNSA. This CDR3 comprises 15 residues. CDR3 loop: CASSVNTGTIDEQYF. CDR3 bases: TGTGCCAGCAGCGTTAATACCGGGACTATTGACGAGCAGTACTTC.

This rearrangement joins TRBV5-5 to TRBJ2-3; the D is unclear. Germline V gene data show CDR1 as SGHKS and CDR2 as YYEKEE (reference sequence). There are 13 residues in the CDR3. V was shortened by 2 bases and J by 1 base, with 5 bases between the two germline ends. The CDR3 sequence: CASSLGGTDTQYF. The CDR3 region has the DNA TGTGCCAGCAGCTTAGGAGGCACAGATACGCAGTATTTT.

This clone was observed a few times. The chain links TRBV6-6 to TRBJ2-3, with 14 bases that match TRBD2. With 6 bases clipped from V and 2 bases from J, the junction kept 4 bases outside the gene matches. Germline CDR1 and CDR2: MNHNY and SVGAGI (reference sequence). This CDR3 is 16 amino acids long. CDR3 sequence (DNA): TGTGCCAGCAGCCAGACTAGCGGGGGGGCCACAGATACGCAGTATTTT. Translating gives CASSQTSGGATDTQYF.

The rearrangement links TRBV5-1 to TRBJ2-5; a weak D match, TRBD2 (6 bases). The germline V gene has CDR1 SGHRS and CDR2 YFSETQ. V lost 0 bases, J lost 2 bases, and 14 bases lay in between. CDR3 length: 16 amino acids. Here the CDR3 DNA reads TGCGCCAGCAGCTTGGGGGGATCGGGGGTTCAAGAGACCCAGTACTTC. Translated: CASSLGGSGVQETQYF.

The CDR3 coding sequence is TGTGCCAGTGCGGATTCTGGAAACACCATATATTTT. Protein product: CASADSGNTIYF. The gene calls are TRBV6-5 and TRBJ1-3, with D hard to call. CDR1 is MNHEY, CDR2 SVGAGI, per germline. The CDR3 spans 12 residues. V lost 9 bases to trimming and J lost 1 base, with 7 bases between them.

The chain is built from TRBV5-5 and TRBJ2-7, with TRBD1 matching over 9 bases. V lost 1 base to trimming and J lost 4 bases; unmatched junction nucleotides: 6. The length of the CDR3 is 15 residues. The germline V gene encodes CDR1 SGHKS and CDR2 YYEKEE (reference sequence). The CDR3 sequence is CASSLRPGQGYEQYF. CDR3 bases: TGTGCCAGCAGCTTGAGGCCGGGACAGGGATACGAGCAGTACTTC.

The V gene is TRBV7-2, the J gene TRBJ2-7; 8 bases map to TRBD2. The CDR3 is made up of 15 amino acids. CDR1 SGHTA and CDR2 FQGNSA come from the germline V gene. J was trimmed by 2 bases and V by 5 bases; bases with no gene match: 8. This CDR3 reads CASSPAGGPTYEQYF. CDR3 coding DNA: TGTGCCAGCAGCCCCGCGGGGGGACCAACCTACGAGCAGTACTTC.

The chain uses TRBV2 and TRBJ2-5; possibly TRBD2 for D (6 bases). Trimming pared 2 bases from V and 5 bases from J, leaving 15 bases between. The CDR3 contains 15 residues. Germline V gene lookup returns CDR1 SNHLY and CDR2 FYNNEI. The DNA for the CDR3 is TGTGCCAGCAGTGAAAATCGGGAGACTTCTGAGACCCAGTACTTC. This gives the protein CASSENRETSETQYF. Looking up the rest from reference TRBV2 and TRBJ2-5 gives the full variable domain: EPEVTQTPSHQVTQMGQEVILRCVPISNHLYFYWYRQILGQKVEFLVSFYNNEISEKSEIFDDQFSVERPDGSNFTLKIRSTKLEDSAMYFCASSENRETSETQYFGPGTRLLVL.

The chain couples TRBV15 to TRBJ2-2, with 7 positions matching TRBD2. V was clipped by 1 base and J by 8 bases; unmatched bases: 10. Germline V gives CDR1 LNHNV, CDR2 YYDKDF (reference sequence). The CDR3 contains 16 residues. CDR3 sequence: CATSRGVREGPGELFF. The CDR3 nucleotides read TGTGCCACCAGCAGAGGGGTGAGGGAGGGCCCTGGGGAGCTGTTTTTT.

This chain joins TRBV18 and TRBJ1-5; no clear D gene. Between the trimmed V and J ends, which lost 0 bases and 2 bases, there was a span of 11 bases. The CDR3 totals 16 residues. The germline gives CDR1 KGHSH, CDR2 LQKENI. Here the CDR3 reads CASSPPTALGNQPQHF. CDR3 nucleotides: TGTGCCAGCTCACCACCTACAGCCCTGGGCAATCAGCCCCAGCATTTT.

The J gene is TRBJ2-3, the V gene TRBV5-1, with TRBD2 identical over 10 bases. This CDR3 contains 17 residues. V dropped 3 bases and J dropped 1; count of bases not matched to a gene: 8. The V gene's germline CDR1 is SGHRS and CDR2 YFSETQ. The CDR3 loop is CASSWGLATRGTDTQYF. CDR3 bases: TGCGCCAGCAGCTGGGGACTAGCGACCCGAGGCACAGATACGCAGTATTTT.

The rearrangement joins TRBV7-3 to TRBJ1-1; 8 positions match TRBD1. Germline CDR1 reads SGHTA; CDR2 reads FQGTGA. The CDR3 consists of 16 residues. The trim removed 0 bases at V and 5 bases at J, leaving 8 bases unmatched. The CDR3 sequence is CASSLTGTGGGTEAFF. For the CDR3, the DNA is TGTGCCAGCAGCTTAACTGGGACAGGAGGTGGGACTGAAGCTTTCTTT.

The genes are TRBV20-1 and TRBJ1-1; 7 positions match TRBD1. CDR3 length: 12 amino acids. V lost 3 bases to trimming and J lost 10 bases; unmatched junction nucleotides: 8. From germline, CDR1 is DFQATT and CDR2 SNEGSKA (reference sequence). CDR3 sequence reads: CSASQGGRRAFF. The CDR3 DNA reads as TGCAGTGCTAGTCAGGGGGGTAGAAGAGCTTTCTTT.

This clone was observed a few times. The chain combines TRBV19 with TRBJ2-3, with 9 bases fitting TRBD2. V shed 7 bases and J 6 bases; nucleotides not matched to a gene: 11. Germline CDR1 is LNHDA and CDR2 is SQIVND (reference sequence). This CDR3 has 15 amino acids. The CDR3 here is CASTRVAGGKDTQYF. The DNA of the CDR3 is TGTGCCAGTACTCGCGTGGCGGGGGGGAAGGATACGCAGTATTTT.

V usage is TRBV28 and J usage is TRBJ2-2, with TRBD1 as a possible D gene (6 bases). The CDR3 totals 12 residues. CDR1 is MDHEN and CDR2 is SYDVKM in the germline V gene. The V end was cut by 4 bases, the J end by 10 bases, with 10 bases between. The CDR3 region is CASSSYRAELFF. CDR3 nucleotides: TGTGCCAGCAGTTCCTACAGGGCGGAGCTGTTTTTT.

CDR3 sequence (DNA): TGTGCCATCAGTGACGGGGAAGGGTCCGGCTACACCTTC. Amino acid sequence: CAISDGEGSGYTF. The J gene is TRBJ1-2, the V gene TRBV10-3; no firm D call. V shed 3 bases and J shed 8 bases, with 13 bases lying between them. The CDR3 spans 13 residues. CDR1 ENHRY and CDR2 SYGVKD come from the germline V gene.

This chain connects TRBV10-1 to TRBJ2-3; TRBD2 matches 7 bases. From germline, CDR1 is WNHNN and CDR2 SYGVQD (reference sequence). With V trimmed by 0 bases and J by 9 bases, 3 bases remained unmatched. This CDR3 has 13 residues. Here the CDR3 reads CASSESRRGTQYF. In DNA, the CDR3 is TGCGCCAGCAGTGAGTCGCGGCGGGGGACGCAGTATTTT.

This chain links TRBV19 with TRBJ2-7; the match to TRBD1 covers 9 bases. V was clipped by 6 bases and J by 1 base; unmatched bases: 4. The CDR3 sequence is 14 residues long. Germline lookup yields CDR1 LNHDA and CDR2 SQIVND (reference sequence). Here the CDR3 DNA reads TGTGCCAGTAGCTCCGGGACAGGGTCCTACGAGCAGTACTTC. Its translation: CASSSGTGSYEQYF. The full variable domain, with the rest looked up from reference TRBV19 and TRBJ2-7, is DGGITQSPKYLFRKEGQNVTLSCEQNLNHDAMYWYRQDPGQGLRLIYYSQIVNDFQKGDIAEGYSVSREKKESFPLTVTSAQKNPTAFYLCASSSGTGSYEQYFGPGTRLTVT.